A selection of T cell receptor beta chains follows, all from one sample in a study of blood T cell repertoires in COVID-19. Some clones are missing from TCRdb's copy, which holds only in-frame ones; the method was immunoSEQ multiplex PCR. This table has approximately 250,000 clones, approximately 85% appearing once. Source material: PBMCs or T cells enriched from blood (not recorded which). Every receptor here comes from a woman between 45 and 65 years old with acute COVID-19. CDR3s leave out the opening cysteine and the closing phenylalanine or tryptophan.

TRBJ2-7,TRBV9,ASRSRVDSTYEQY
TRBJ1-1,TRBV11-3,ASSTGQGASEAF
TRBJ1-1,TRBV11-2,ASSGLGGPEAF
TRBJ1-5,TRBV6-4,ASSEGSNQPQH
TRBJ1-4,TRBV5-6,ASSPWTAEKLF
TRBJ1-2,TRBV7-9,ASSPLEVGGYT
TRBJ1-4,TRBV10-3,ATSGTTNEKLF
TRBJ1-3,TRBV12-3/TRBV12-4,ASSLGLVNTIY
TRBJ1-2,TRBV19,ASSIRISGHYGYT
TRBJ1-6,TRBV5-4,ASSFGSSYNSPLH
TRBJ1-3,TRBV5-1,ASSSTESTIY
TRBJ1-3,TRBV7-2,ASSRDSSSGNTIY
TRBJ1-1,TRBV7-2,ASLRDRQNTEAF
TRBJ1-2,TRBV6-5,ASSPKLGVAGYT
TRBJ1-2,TRBV16,ASSQSKSTPNYGYT
TRBJ1-3,TRBV7-8,ASSLQGAAGNTIY
TRBJ1-1,TRBV28,ASKVGPGGAF
TRBJ2-1,TRBV5-5,ASSSGVNEQF
TRBJ1-3,TRBV19,ASSMTGTDSGNTIY
TRBJ1-3,TRBV7-2,ASSPRQGGLAIY
TRBJ1-6,TRBV30,AWSVGGTSYNSPLH
TRBJ2-1,TRBV4-3,ASSRGSGTGDSNEQF
TRBJ2-4,TRBV19,ASSKDRAKNIQY
TRBJ1-1,TRBV29-1,SGRFDRRNTEAF
TRBJ2-7,TRBV7-2,ASSLVASGSYEQY
TRBJ1-2,TRBV19,ASSGGQGAFYGYT
TRBJ1-3,TRBV30,AWSMNRGLVGNTIY
TRBJ1-2,TRBV11-2,ASSLGTVTVNGYT
TRBJ1-2,TRBV12-3/TRBV12-4,ASSLGRGYGYT
TRBJ1-1,TRBV4-2,ASSQETGGNTEAF
TRBJ1-4,TRBV19,ASSIVGQRKGEKLF
TRBJ1-4,TRBV11-2,ASRYGQGGIEKLF
TRBJ1-4,TRBV7-2,ASSLPEGANEKLF
TRBJ2-3,TRBV18,ASSPRTDTQY
TRBJ2-3,TRBV27,ASSGTTTDTQY
TRBJ1-1,TRBV19,ASSIGQAEAF
TRBJ1-4,TRBV20-1,SASIGQANEKLF
TRBJ1-1,TRBV7-8,ASSLAAGSHPEAF
TRBJ1-5,TRBV19,ASSQGGVDQPQH
TRBJ2-1,TRBV10-1,ASSESPAGGNSNYNEQF
TRBJ1-1,TRBV18,ASSPMDRVYTEAF
TRBJ1-2,TRBV6-5,ASSYWQGGGYT
TRBJ2-5,TRBV7-2,ASSPPGLRAAETQY
TRBJ1-2,TRBV10-3,ATGQGASGYT
TRBJ2-7,TRBV9,ARGVIKRGEQY